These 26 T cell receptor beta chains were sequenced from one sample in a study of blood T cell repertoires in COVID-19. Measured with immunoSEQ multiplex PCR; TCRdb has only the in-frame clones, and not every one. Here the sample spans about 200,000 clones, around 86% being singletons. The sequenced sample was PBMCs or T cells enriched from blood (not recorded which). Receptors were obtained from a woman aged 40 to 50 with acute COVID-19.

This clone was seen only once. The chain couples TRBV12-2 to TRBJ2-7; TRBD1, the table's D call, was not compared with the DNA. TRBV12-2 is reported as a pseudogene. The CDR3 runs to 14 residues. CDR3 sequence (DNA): TGTGCAAGTCTTACAAGGGGACAGGGAGCCGAGCAGTACTTC. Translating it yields CASLTRGQGAEQYF.

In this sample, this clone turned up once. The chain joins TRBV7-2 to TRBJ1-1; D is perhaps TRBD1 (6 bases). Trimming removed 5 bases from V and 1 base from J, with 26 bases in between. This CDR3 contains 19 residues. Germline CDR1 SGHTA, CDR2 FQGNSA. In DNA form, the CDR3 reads TGTGCCAGCAGCCCTCGAACTACCTTTACGGACAGCCCGAACACTGAAGCTTTCTTT. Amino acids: CASSPRTTFTDSPNTEAFF. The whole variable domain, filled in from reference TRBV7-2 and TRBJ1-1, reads GAGVSQSPSNKVTEKGKDVELRCDPISGHTALYWYRQSLGQGLEFLIYFQGNSAPDKSGLPSDRFSAERTGGSVSTLTIQRTQQEDSAVYLCASSPRTTFTDSPNTEAFFGQGTRLTVV.

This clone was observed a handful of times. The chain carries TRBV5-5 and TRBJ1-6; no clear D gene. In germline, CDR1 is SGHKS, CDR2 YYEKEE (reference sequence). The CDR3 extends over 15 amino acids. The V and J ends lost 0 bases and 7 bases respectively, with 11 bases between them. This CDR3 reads CASSLVQAKNSPLHF. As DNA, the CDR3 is TGTGCCAGCAGCTTGGTTCAGGCGAAGAATTCACCCCTCCACTTT.

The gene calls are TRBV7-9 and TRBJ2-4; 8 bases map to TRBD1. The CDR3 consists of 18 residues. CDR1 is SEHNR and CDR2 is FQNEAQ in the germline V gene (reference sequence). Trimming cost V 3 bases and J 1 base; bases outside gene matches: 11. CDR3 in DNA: TGTGCCAGCAGCTTCTACGGGACGGACAGGGAGGCCAAAAACATTCAGTACTTC. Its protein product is CASSFYGTDREAKNIQYF. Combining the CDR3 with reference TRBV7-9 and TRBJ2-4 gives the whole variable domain DTGVSQNPRHKITKRGQNVTFRCDPISEHNRLYWYRQTLGQGPEFLTYFQNEAQLEKSRLLSDRFSAERPKGSFSTLEIQRTEQGDSAMYLCASSFYGTDREAKNIQYFGAGTRLSVL.

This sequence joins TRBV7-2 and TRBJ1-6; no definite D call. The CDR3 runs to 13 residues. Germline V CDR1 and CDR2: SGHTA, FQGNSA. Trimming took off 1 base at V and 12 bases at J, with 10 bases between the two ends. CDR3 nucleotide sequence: TGTGCCAGCAGCTTAGACGGAGGACTACCCCTCCACTTT. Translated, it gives CASSLDGGLPLHF.

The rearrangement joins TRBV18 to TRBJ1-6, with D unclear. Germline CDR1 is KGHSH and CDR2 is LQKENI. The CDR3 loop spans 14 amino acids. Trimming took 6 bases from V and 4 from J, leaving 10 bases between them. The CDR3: CASSPGSYNSPLHF. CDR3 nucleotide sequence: TGTGCCAGCTCGCCGGGGTCTTATAATTCACCCCTCCACTTT.

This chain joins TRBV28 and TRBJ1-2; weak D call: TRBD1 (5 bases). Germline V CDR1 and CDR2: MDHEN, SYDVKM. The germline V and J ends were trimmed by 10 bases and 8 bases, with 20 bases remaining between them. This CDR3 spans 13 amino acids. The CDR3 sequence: CATGTGGMRGYTF. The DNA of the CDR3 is TGTGCCACTGGGACCGGGGGGATGAGGGGCTACACCTTC.

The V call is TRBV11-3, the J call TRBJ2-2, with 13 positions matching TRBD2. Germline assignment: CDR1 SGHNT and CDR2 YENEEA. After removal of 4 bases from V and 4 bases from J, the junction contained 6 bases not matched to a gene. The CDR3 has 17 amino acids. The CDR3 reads CASSYRTSGRATGELFF. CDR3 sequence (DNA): TGTGCCAGCAGCTACAGGACTAGCGGGAGAGCCACCGGGGAGCTGTTTTTT.

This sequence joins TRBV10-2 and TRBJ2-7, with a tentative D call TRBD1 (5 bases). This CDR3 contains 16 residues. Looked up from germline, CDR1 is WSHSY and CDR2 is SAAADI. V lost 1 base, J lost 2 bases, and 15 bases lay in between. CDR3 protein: CASSEWGGAATYEQYF. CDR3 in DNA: TGCGCCAGCAGTGAGTGGGGCGGCGCTGCTACCTACGAGCAGTACTTC.

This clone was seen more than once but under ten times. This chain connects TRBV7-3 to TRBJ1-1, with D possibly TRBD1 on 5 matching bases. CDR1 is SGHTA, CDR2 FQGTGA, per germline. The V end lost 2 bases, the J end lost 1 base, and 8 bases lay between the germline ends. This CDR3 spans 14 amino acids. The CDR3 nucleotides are TGTGCCAGCAGCTTAGCAGGGTGGAACACTGAAGCTTTCTTT. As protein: CASSLAGWNTEAFF. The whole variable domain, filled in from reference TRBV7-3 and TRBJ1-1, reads GAGVSQTPSNKVTEKGKYVELRCDPISGHTALYWYRQSLGQGPEFLIYFQGTGAADDSGLPNDRFFAVRPEGSVSTLKIQRTERGDSAVYLCASSLAGWNTEAFFGQGTRLTVV.

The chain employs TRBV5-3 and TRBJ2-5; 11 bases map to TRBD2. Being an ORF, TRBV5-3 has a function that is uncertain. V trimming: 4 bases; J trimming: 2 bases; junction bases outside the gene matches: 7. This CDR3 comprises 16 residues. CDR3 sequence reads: CARSSLTSGIQETQYF. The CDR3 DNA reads TGTGCCAGAAGCAGCTTGACTAGCGGGATTCAAGAGACCCAGTACTTC.

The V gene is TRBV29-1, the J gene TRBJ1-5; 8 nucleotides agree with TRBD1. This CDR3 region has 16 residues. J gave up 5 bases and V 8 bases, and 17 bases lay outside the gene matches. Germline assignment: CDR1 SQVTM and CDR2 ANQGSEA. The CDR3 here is CSHISSSTGEDQPQHF. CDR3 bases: TGCAGCCATATCTCCTCTTCGACAGGGGAGGATCAGCCCCAGCATTTT. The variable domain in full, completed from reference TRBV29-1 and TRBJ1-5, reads SAVISQKPSRDICQRGTSLTIQCQVDSQVTMMFWYRQQPGQSLTLIATANQGSEATYESGFVIDKFPISRPNLTFSTLTVSNMSPEDSSIYLCSHISSSTGEDQPQHFGDGTRLSIL.

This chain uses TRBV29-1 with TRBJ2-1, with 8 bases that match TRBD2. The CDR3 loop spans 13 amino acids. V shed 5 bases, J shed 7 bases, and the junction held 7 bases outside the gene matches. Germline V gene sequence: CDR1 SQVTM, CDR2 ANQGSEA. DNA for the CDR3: TGCAGCGTTAGACTAGCGACCTCAAATGAGCAGTTCTTC. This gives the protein CSVRLATSNEQFF.

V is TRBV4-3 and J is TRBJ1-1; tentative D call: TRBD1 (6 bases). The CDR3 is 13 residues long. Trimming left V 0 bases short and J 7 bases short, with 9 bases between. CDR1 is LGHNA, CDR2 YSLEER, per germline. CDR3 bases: TGCGCCAGCAGCCAAGAGCTACAGGGTGAAGCTTTCTTT. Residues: CASSQELQGEAFF.

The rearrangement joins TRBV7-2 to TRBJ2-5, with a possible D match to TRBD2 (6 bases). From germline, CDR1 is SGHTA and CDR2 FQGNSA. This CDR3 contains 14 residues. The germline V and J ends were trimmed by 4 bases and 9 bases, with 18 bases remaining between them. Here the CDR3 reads CASSSLATQGAQYF. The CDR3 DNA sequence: TGTGCCAGCAGCTCGCTAGCGACCCAGGGTGCCCAGTACTTC.

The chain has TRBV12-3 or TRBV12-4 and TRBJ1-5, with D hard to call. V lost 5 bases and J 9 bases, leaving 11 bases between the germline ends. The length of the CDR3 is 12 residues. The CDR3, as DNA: TGTGCCAGCAGTCCGCCGGGTGGGCCCCAGCATTTT. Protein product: CASSPPGGPQHF.

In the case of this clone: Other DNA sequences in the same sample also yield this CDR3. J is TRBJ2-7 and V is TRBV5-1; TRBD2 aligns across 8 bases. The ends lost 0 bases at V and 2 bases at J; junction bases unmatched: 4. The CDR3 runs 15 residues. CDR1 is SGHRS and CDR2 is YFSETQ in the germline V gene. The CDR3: CASSLGTSGTYEQYF. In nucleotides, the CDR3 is TGCGCCAGCAGCTTGGGTACTAGCGGAACCTACGAGCAGTACTTC.

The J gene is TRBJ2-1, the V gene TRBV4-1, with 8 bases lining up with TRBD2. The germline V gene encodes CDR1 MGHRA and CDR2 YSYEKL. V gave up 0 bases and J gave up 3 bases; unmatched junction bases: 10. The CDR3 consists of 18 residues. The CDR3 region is CASSQDLKRGLDYNEQFF. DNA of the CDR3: TGCGCCAGCAGCCAAGATTTGAAGCGGGGACTAGACTACAATGAGCAGTTCTTC.

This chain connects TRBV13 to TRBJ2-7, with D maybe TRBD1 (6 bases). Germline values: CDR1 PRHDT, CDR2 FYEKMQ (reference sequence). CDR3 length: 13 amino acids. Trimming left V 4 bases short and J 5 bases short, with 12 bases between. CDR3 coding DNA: TGTGCCAGCAGCTCATGGACAGAGAACGAGCAGTACTTC. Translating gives CASSSWTENEQYF.

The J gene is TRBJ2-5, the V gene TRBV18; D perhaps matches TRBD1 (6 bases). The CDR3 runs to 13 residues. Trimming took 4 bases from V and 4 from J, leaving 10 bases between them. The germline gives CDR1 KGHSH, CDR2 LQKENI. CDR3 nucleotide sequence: TGTGCCAGCTCACGGACAGTAATAGAGACCCAGTACTTC. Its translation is CASSRTVIETQYF.

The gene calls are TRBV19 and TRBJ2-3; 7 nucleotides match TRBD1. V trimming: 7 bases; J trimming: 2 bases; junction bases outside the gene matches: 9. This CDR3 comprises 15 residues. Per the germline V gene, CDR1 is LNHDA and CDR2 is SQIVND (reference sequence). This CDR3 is CASTQGDSLTDTQYF. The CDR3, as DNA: TGTGCCAGTACCCAAGGGGACAGCCTCACAGATACGCAGTATTTT.

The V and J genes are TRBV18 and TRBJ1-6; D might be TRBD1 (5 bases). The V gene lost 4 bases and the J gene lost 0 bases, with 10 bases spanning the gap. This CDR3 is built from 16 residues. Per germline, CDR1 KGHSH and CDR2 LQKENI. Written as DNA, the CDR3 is TGTGCCAGCTCACTGACCGACAGCTCCTATAATTCACCCCTCCACTTT. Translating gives CASSLTDSSYNSPLHF.

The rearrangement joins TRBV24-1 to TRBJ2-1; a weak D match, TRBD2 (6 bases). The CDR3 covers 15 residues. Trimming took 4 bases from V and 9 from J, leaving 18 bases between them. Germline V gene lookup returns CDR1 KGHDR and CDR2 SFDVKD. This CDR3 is CATSEPRDLGGEQFF. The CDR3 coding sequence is TGTGCCACCAGTGAGCCCCGGGACTTAGGTGGTGAGCAGTTCTTC.

This CDR3 is CASSPTGRNTEAFF. The DNA for the CDR3 is TGTGCCAGCAGCCCGACAGGGCGGAACACTGAAGCTTTCTTT. The chain carries TRBV6-2 or TRBV6-3 and TRBJ1-1; 7 nucleotides align to TRBD1. The CDR3 runs 14 residues. CDR1 MNHEY and CDR2 SVGEGT come from the germline V gene. The trim removed 6 bases at V and 1 base at J, leaving 5 bases unmatched.

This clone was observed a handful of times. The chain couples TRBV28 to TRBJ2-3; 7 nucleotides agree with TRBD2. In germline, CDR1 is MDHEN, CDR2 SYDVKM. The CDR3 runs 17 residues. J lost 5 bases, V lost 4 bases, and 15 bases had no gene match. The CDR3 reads CASSSPGVGGSGDTQYF. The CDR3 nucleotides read TGTGCCAGCAGTTCCCCGGGGGTGGGCGGGAGTGGAGATACGCAGTATTTT.

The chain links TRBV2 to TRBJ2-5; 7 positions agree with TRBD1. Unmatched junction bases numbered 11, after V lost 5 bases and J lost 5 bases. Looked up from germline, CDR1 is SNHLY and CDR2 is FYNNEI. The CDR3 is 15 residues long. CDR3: CASSRDRVRGETQYF. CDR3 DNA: TGTGCCAGCAGTAGAGACAGGGTTAGAGGTGAGACCCAGTACTTC.